This is a list of T cell receptor beta chains from one sample in a study of blood T cells in healthy people across ages. TCRdb passed the 5' RACE reads through MiXCR, listing each CDR3 protein once. The table lists hundreds of thousands of distinct CDR3 sequences, approximately 60% of them singletons. The sequenced sample was blood. These receptors were taken from a man aged 35 to 55 in good health. CDR3s include the opening cysteine and the closing phenylalanine or tryptophan. The order of the fields is D gene, J gene, V gene, CDR3 length, clone size, CDR3 DNA, CDR3 protein. D genes are given only for firm matches. Clone size is given for some rows only: seen once, a few or many times, or a class if the clone is expanded.

TRBD2 TRBJ2-1 TRBV7-2 20 . TGTGCCAGCAGCCAGGGACTAGCGGGTATATACGAAGGGCCAATCGTTGAGCAGTTCTTC CASSQGLAGIYEGPIVEQFF
. TRBJ2-7 TRBV7-8 14 . TGTGCCAGCAGCATCGGGATTACCATCTACGAGCAGTACTTC CASSIGITIYEQYF
. TRBJ1-2 TRBV20-1 13 . TGCAGTGCTCTCAGCGCACAGAGCTATGGCTACACCTTC CSALSAQSYGYTF
. TRBJ1-4 TRBV6-6 13 . TGTGCCAGCAGCCAAGGATATAATGAAAAACTGTTTTTT CASSQGYNEKLFF
TRBD2 TRBJ2-7 TRBV5-4 17 . TGTGCCAGCAGCCGACGGCTAGCGGGAGGGCAGCAGTACGAGCAGTACTTC CASSRRLAGGQQYEQYF
TRBD2 TRBJ2-7 TRBV5-1 15 . TGCGCCAGCAGCTTGGAAATGGCGGGAGGAAGCGAGCAGTACTTC CASSLEMAGGSEQYF
TRBD1 TRBJ2-7 TRBV27 16 . TGTGCCAGCAGTTTATCGACAGGGGATAAGCAATACGAGCAGTACTTC CASSLSTGDKQYEQYF
. TRBJ2-5 TRBV5-5 14 . TGTGCCAGCAGCCCGGGCGGTATCGCGGAGACCCAGTACTTC CASSPGGIAETQYF
TRBD2 TRBJ2-1 TRBV2 15 . TGTGCCAGCAGAAAGACTAGCGGGGGGGCAGGTGAGCAGTTCTTC CASRKTSGGAGEQFF
TRBD1 TRBJ2-7 TRBV11-1 13 . TGTGCCAGCAGCCAGGACAGGGACAACGAGCAGTACTTC CASSQDRDNEQYF
. TRBJ2-5 TRBV12-3/TRBV12-4 11 . TGTGCCAGCTCCCTGCCGTACAAGCAGTACTTC CASSLPYKQYF
. TRBJ2-5 TRBV6-2/TRBV6-3 14 . TGTGCCAGCAGTTCCGGAACCCTAGGGAATGAGCAGTACTTC CASSSGTLGNEQYF
TRBD1 TRBJ1-5 TRBV6-1 14 . TGTGCCAGCAGGAGGACAGGCGACGGTCAGCCCCAGCATTTT CASRRTGDGQPQHF
. TRBJ1-2 TRBV28 13 . TGTGCCAGCAGTTTATTGTCCGCCCGCGGCTACACCTTC CASSLLSARGYTF
. TRBJ1-2 TRBV12-3/TRBV12-4 13 . TGTGCCAGCAGTGTGCAGGGCGGCTATGGCTACACCTTC CASSVQGGYGYTF
. TRBJ1-4 TRBV21-1 15 . TGTGCCAGCAGCAAAGTTTGGGGGGTATCGGAAAAACTGTTTTTT CASSKVWGVSEKLFF
TRBD2 TRBJ2-7 TRBV10-2 11 once TGCGCCAGCCTTAAGGGCGGGGGGCAGTACTTC CASLKGGGQYF
TRBD2 TRBJ2-5 TRBV11-2 15 . TGTGCCAGCTGGTCTAGCGGGGGGGCCGGGGAGACCCAGTACTTC CASWSSGGAGETQYF
. TRBJ2-7 TRBV14 13 . TGTGTCAGCAGCCAGACAGGCTCCTACGAGCAGTACTTC CVSSQTGSYEQYF
TRBD2 TRBJ2-5 TRBV5-1 15 few TGCGCCAGCAGCACGACCGTAAGCGGGAGTGAGACCCAGTACTTC CASSTTVSGSETQYF
. TRBJ2-1 TRBV12-3/TRBV12-4 16 few TGTGCCAGCAGTCCCCCGGGGGGCCGGGAACCGAATGAGCAGTTCTTC CASSPPGGREPNEQFF
. TRBJ2-7 TRBV24-1 16 . TGTGCCACCAGTGACCCTGCAGGACAGAGCTACAATGAGCAGTACTTC CATSDPAGQSYNEQYF
TRBD1 TRBJ2-7 TRBV2 15 . TGTGCCAGCAGTGAGGCAACCGGGACAGCGTACGAGCAGTACTTC CASSEATGTAYEQYF
TRBD1 TRBJ2-5 TRBV29-1 12 few TGCAGCGTTGATCAGGGGGCCGGGACCCAGTACTTC CSVDQGAGTQYF
. TRBJ2-5 TRBV29-1 12 . TGCAGCGTCCACCGGGACAAAGAGACCCAGTACTTC CSVHRDKETQYF
. TRBJ2-3 TRBV7-2 14 . TGTGCCAGCAGTTTTCAGGGATCCACAGATACGCAGTATTTT CASSFQGSTDTQYF
. TRBJ2-1 TRBV27 15 . TGTGCCAGCAGTTCGGACAGTCAGAGGTACAATGAGCAGTTCTTC CASSSDSQRYNEQFF
TRBD2 TRBJ2-5 TRBV5-1 16 . TGCGCCAGCAGCTTGCAACGAGCGGGAGGGCCGGGAGAGCAGTACTTC CASSLQRAGGPGEQYF
. TRBJ1-2 TRBV27 14 . TGTGCCAGCAGTTACATCCCCGCGAAAGGCGGCTACACCTTC CASSYIPAKGGYTF
. TRBJ2-6 TRBV4-1 15 many TGCGCCAGCAGCCAAGAGGGCTCTGGGGCCAACGTCCTGACTTTC CASSQEGSGANVLTF
. TRBJ1-1 TRBV7-9 13 . TGTGCCAGCAGCAGGGACGGGAGGCTGATGGCTTTCTTT CASSRDGRLMAFF
TRBD1 TRBJ1-1 TRBV12-3/TRBV12-4 14 . TGTGCCAGCAGTACTACAGGGGGAGACACTGAAGCTTTCTTT CASSTTGGDTEAFF
. TRBJ2-5 TRBV7-2 14 . TGTGCCAGCAGCTTAACTCCCGGGGTAGCTGGGCAGTACTTC CASSLTPGVAGQYF